This TCR beta chain was sequenced during a study of cytomegalovirus exposure and HLA in healthy donors. CDR1 and CDR2 (germline): SGDLS, YYNGEE. CDR3 length: 15 residues. V shed 0 bases and J shed 4 bases, with 11 bases lying between them. Study-wide points: The majority of TCR sequences were rare, yet some public TCRs appeared in many donors.

The PCR made use of 60 Vbeta and 13 Jbeta primers. TCRdb's table, derived via immunoSEQ multiplex PCR, lists solely in-frame clones and lacks some. This table holds 130,000 to 150,000 clones, around 78% found once. To note about this clone: Its specificity is unknown.

Sequenced input: PBMCs. This TCR came from a woman aged 18-30 years in good health and CMV-seropositive. This sequence joins TRBV9 and TRBJ2-1, with D hard to call. CDR3 DNA: TGTGCCAGCAGCGTAGGGGTAGCCGGATACAATGAGCAGTTCTTC. Amino acids: CASSVGVAGYNEQFF.